Reported below is one T cell receptor (beta chain). The antigen this receptor binds is unknown. Per-base quality was not reported, and no clone a single base away is much larger than it. The cysteine opens and the phenylalanine closes a CDR3 of 18 amino acids. Solely the CDR3 DNA is kept, with 54 bases framed from the first base. V lost 2 bases and J lost 0 bases, and the count of bases not matched to a germline gene is 10. The CDR3 regions of human TCRbeta chains were analyzed by immunosequencing. The published analysis was carried out like this. Repertoire TCRs were matched against a reference library of SARS-CoV-2-specific TCRs generated with the MIRA antigen-specificity platform. Breadth meant the fraction of unique TCRs that were SARS-CoV-2-associated, whereas depth meant the fraction of total T cells that were SARS-CoV-2-associated. Using the MIRA data, each spike-specific TCR was assigned both to the spike region to which the TCR was reactive and to a CD4 or CD8 class. Log10-transformed breadth and depth values were compared by one-way ANOVA with Sidak's multiple comparisons tests. The table was pulled from immuneACCESS by TCRdb, which kept in-frame rearrangements only. Such tables lose some clones; where checked, under half of the loss comes from unresolved V genes, and the rest has no known cause. V, J and clone size derive from that table, while D and trimming were established from the DNA sequence. The sample table shows about 150,000 clones, and approximately 90% are seen once. 3.5% to 4.5% of the sample comes from the top ten.

The entry originates in a study of T cell responses to AZD1222 COVID-19 vaccine (TCRdb year 2021). Context from the whole study: AZD1222 recipients with second doses at about 4 weeks or about 12 weeks were pooled, because spike-specific TCR depth and breadth did not differ between schedules. TCR sequencing was performed for about 240 trial participants, of whom about 200 were given two doses of AZD1222 and 26 were given two doses of MenACWY control vaccine. Trial participants were enrolled into age subgroups of 18-55, 56-69 and 70-plus years, which contained roughly 150, 30 and 60 TCR-sequenced participants, respectively.

The time point tag for this specimen amounts to: baseline before first vaccination. Samples from vaccinated people were obtained from the UK trials COV001 and COV002, which included a single-blind randomized controlled phase 2/3 trial of AZD1222 (ChAdOx1 nCoV-19) in healthy adults. For TCRbeta chain sequencing, PBMC samples were collected from trial participants at day 0 and at day 28 after the second dose. Study-wide conclusions, independent of this receptor: Nearly half of unique spike-specific TCRs reportedly recognized epitopes outside regions mutated in the B.1.351 and B.1.1.7 variants. Because no day 14 peak-response samples were available, the repertoires could be characterized only after the peak T cell response. CD4 TCRs associated with the vaccine covered the entire spike protein, and the dominant responses were in regions 160-218 and 743-854. The 56-69-year group was small, and its depth increase did not reach significance, likely because of low power. Most participants were white British and females outnumbered males, and the authors suggested that clonal diversity may have been underestimated. After two AZD1222 doses, spike-specific TCR breadth and depth were significantly higher than at day 0 and than in MenACWY recipients. Conclusions about previously exposed vaccinees are limited, since just a handful of AZD1222 recipients were seropositive for SARS-CoV-2 at baseline.

This specimen was peripheral blood, taken on day 0 of AZD1222 vaccination. The V and J genes are TRBV5-3 and TRBJ2-5, and TRBD2 matches 10 of the central bases. TRBV5-3 is classed as an ORF, of uncertain function. This TCR derives from an adult in good health. The CDR3 corresponds to CARSFGLAGEGHQETQYF. The DNA is as follows: TGTGCCAGAAGCTTCGGTCTAGCGGGAGAGGGCCACCAAGAGACCCAGTACTTC.